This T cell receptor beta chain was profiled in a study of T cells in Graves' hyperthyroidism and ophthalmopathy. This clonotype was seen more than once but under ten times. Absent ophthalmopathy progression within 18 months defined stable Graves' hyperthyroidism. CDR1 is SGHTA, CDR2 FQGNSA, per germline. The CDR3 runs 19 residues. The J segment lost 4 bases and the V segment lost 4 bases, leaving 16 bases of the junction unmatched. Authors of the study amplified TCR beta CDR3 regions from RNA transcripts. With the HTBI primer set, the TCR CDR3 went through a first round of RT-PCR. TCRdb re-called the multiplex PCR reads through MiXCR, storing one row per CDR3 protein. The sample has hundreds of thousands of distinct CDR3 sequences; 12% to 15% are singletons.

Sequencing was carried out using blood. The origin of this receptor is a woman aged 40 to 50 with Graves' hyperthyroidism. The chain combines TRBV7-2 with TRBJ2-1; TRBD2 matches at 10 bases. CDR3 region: CASSSPASSGRRGYNEQFF. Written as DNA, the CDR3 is TGTGCCAGCAGCTCTCCCGCGTCTAGCGGGAGAAGAGGGTACAATGAGCAGTTCTTC.